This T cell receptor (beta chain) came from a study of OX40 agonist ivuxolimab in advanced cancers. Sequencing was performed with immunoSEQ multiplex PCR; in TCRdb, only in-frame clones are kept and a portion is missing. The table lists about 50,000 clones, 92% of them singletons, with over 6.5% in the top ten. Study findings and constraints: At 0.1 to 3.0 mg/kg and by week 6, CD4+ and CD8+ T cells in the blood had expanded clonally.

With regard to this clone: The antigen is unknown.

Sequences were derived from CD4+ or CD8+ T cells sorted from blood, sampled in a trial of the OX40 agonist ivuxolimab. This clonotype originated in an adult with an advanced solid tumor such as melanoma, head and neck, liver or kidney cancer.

CDR3 loop: CASGRTGYNDEKLFF. CDR3 bases: TGTGCCAGCGGGAGAACAGGGTATAATGATGAAAAACTGTTTTTT. The chain joins TRBV6-1 to TRBJ1-4; the D gene is possibly TRBD1 (6 bases). Germline-derived CDR1 and CDR2 are MNHNS and SASEGT. CDR3 size: 15 residues. V lost 8 bases and J lost 6, with 19 bases in between.